Listed here are 22 T cell receptor beta chains from one sample, sequenced in a study of T cells in Graves' hyperthyroidism and ophthalmopathy. There were TCR beta CDR3 regions amplified from RNA transcripts. Primed by the HTBI set, a first-round RT-PCR was run on the TCR CDR3. TCRdb passed the multiplex PCR reads through MiXCR, listing each CDR3 protein once. This sample has around 600,000 distinct CDR3 sequences, with 15% to 18% found just once. The sequencing input was blood. The receptor source for this set is a woman aged 25 to 45 with Graves' hyperthyroidism.

This clonotype was seen ten or more times. The chain employs TRBV11-2 and TRBJ1-1; 7 positions match TRBD1. The trim removed 5 bases at V and 3 bases at J, leaving 9 bases unmatched. This CDR3 region has 15 residues. CDR1 is SGHAT, CDR2 FQNNGV, per germline. CDR3 in DNA: TGTGCCAGCAGCGCGACGACAGGGCGGGACACTGAAGCTTTCTTT. Its protein product is CASSATTGRDTEAFF.

This clonotype has only a few counts. The chain combines TRBV19 with TRBJ2-5, with D possibly being TRBD1 (5 bases). Germline V gene sequence: CDR1 LNHDA, CDR2 SQIVND (reference sequence). The CDR3 extends over 12 amino acids. With 7 bases removed from V and 5 bases from J, the gap between germline ends came to 11 bases. The CDR3, as DNA: TGTGCCAGTAAAGGGGCAGGGGAGACCCAGTACTTC. This sequence encodes CASKGAGETQYF.

In this sample, this clonotype turned up many times. This sequence joins TRBV20-1 and TRBJ2-7; tentative D call: TRBD2 (5 bases). Trimming cost V 3 bases and J 5 bases, with 17 bases left between them. Germline CDR1 is DFQATT and CDR2 is SNEGSKA (reference sequence). The CDR3 has 14 residues. For the CDR3, the DNA is TGCAGTGCTAGCGGGGTTCGTGAGATAAACGAGCAGTACTTC. Residues: CSASGVREINEQYF.

This clonotype was observed a handful of times. The genes are TRBV19 and TRBJ1-5, with D perhaps TRBD1 (5 bases). CDR1 is LNHDA, CDR2 SQIVND, per germline (reference sequence). This CDR3 spans 14 amino acids. Trimming removed 7 bases at V and 0 bases at J, with 10 bases between. CDR3 coding DNA: TGTGCCAGTAAACAGGAGTATAGCAATCAGCCCCAGCATTTT. Translated, it gives CASKQEYSNQPQHF. Based on the CDR3 plus reference TRBV19 and TRBJ1-5, the full variable domain is DGGITQSPKYLFRKEGQNVTLSCEQNLNHDAMYWYRQDPGQGLRLIYYSQIVNDFQKGDIAEGYSVSREKKESFPLTVTSAQKNPTAFYLCASKQEYSNQPQHFGDGTRLSIL.

This clonotype was picked up many times. The V call is TRBV2, the J call TRBJ2-7, with unresolved D. The germline CDR1 and CDR2 sequences are SNHLY and FYNNEI. Trimming stripped 2 bases from V and 0 bases from J, with 8 bases between. The CDR3 covers 14 residues. The CDR3: CASSESQDSYEQYF. The CDR3 DNA sequence: TGTGCCAGCAGTGAATCCCAAGACTCCTACGAGCAGTACTTC. The variable domain in full, completed from reference TRBV2 and TRBJ2-7, reads EPEVTQTPSHQVTQMGQEVILRCVPISNHLYFYWYRQILGQKVEFLVSFYNNEISEKSEIFDDQFSVERPDGSNFTLKIRSTKLEDSAMYFCASSESQDSYEQYFGPGTRLTVT.

Regarding this clonotype: This may be a read error, as it is one base from a much larger clone. V is TRBV11-1 and J is TRBJ1-3, with TRBD1 matching over 10 bases. The CDR3 extends over 15 amino acids. J was trimmed by 7 bases and V by 4 bases; bases with no gene match: 7. Germline V gene lookup returns CDR1 SGHAT and CDR2 FQDESV (reference sequence). In DNA form, the CDR3 reads TGTGCCAGCAGCTCCCGGACAGGGGGTCTCAACACCATATATTTT. Its protein is CASSSRTGGLNTIYF.

This clonotype is a singleton in its sample. A much larger clone lies a single base off, so this may be a read error. V and J are TRBV6-1 and TRBJ2-7; D might be TRBD1 (5 bases). With the DNA end fitting TRBJ2-1 better, the J assignment may be wrong. The CDR3 length is 15 residues. Germline V lookup: CDR1 MNHNS, CDR2 SASEGT. This CDR3 reads CASSERQILSYEQFF. The CDR3 DNA follows: TGTGCCAGCAGTGAGAGACAGATCCTCTCCTACGAGCAGTTCTTC.

Only a few counts were recorded for this clonotype. This rearrangement joins TRBV19 to TRBJ2-3; D possibly corresponds to TRBD1 (6 bases). V gave up 9 bases and J gave up 0 bases, with 16 bases separating them. Germline CDR1 is LNHDA and CDR2 is SQIVND (reference sequence). CDR3 length: 15 residues. CDR3 sequence: CASNERTVSTDTQYF. In nucleotides, the CDR3 is TGTGCCAGCAATGAGAGGACAGTCAGCACAGATACGCAGTATTTT.

This clonotype was detected ten times or more. The chain joins TRBV11-2 to TRBJ2-1; D may be TRBD1 (5 bases). Looked up from germline, CDR1 is SGHAT and CDR2 is FQNNGV. Between the trimmed V and J ends, which lost 1 base and 5 bases, there was a span of 12 bases. The CDR3 totals 15 residues. The CDR3 region is CASSLARNRNNEQFF. The DNA of the CDR3 is TGTGCCAGCAGCTTAGCGAGGAACAGGAACAATGAGCAGTTCTTC.

This clonotype was picked up a small number of times. V usage is TRBV30 and J usage is TRBJ2-6, with 9 nucleotides matching TRBD1. Looked up from germline, CDR1 is GTSNPN and CDR2 is SVGIG (reference sequence). The CDR3 consists of 16 residues. V dropped 1 base and J dropped 3; count of bases not matched to a gene: 4. The CDR3 loop reads CAWSATGGLGANVLTF. The CDR3 DNA reads TGTGCCTGGAGTGCGACAGGGGGACTTGGGGCCAACGTCCTGACTTTC.

The table lists this clonotype with many counts. The rearrangement uses TRBV10-3 and TRBJ2-1, with 8 bases lining up with TRBD2. In germline, CDR1 is ENHRY, CDR2 SYGVKD. The trim removed 3 bases at V and 1 base at J, leaving 14 bases unmatched. This CDR3 is 19 amino acids long. The CDR3 is CAISDVAGIPQRSYNEQFF. CDR3 sequence (DNA): TGTGCCATCAGTGACGTAGCGGGAATCCCGCAAAGGTCCTACAATGAGCAGTTCTTC.

V and J are TRBV2 and TRBJ2-1, with TRBD2 identical over 11 bases. The CDR3 totals 18 residues. V was clipped by 3 bases and J by 4 bases; unmatched bases: 11. CDR1 is SNHLY and CDR2 is FYNNEI in the germline V gene. The CDR3 here is CASSEASGRLSQYNEQFF. The DNA of the CDR3 is TGTGCCAGCAGTGAGGCTAGCGGGAGGCTTTCTCAATACAATGAGCAGTTCTTC.

This chain uses TRBV5-4 with TRBJ2-7; 11 bases are a match to TRBD2. The germline CDR1 and CDR2 sequences are SGHNT and YYREEE (reference sequence). CDR3 size: 17 residues. V dropped 0 bases and J dropped 1; count of bases not matched to a gene: 6. DNA for the CDR3: TGTGCCAGCAGCTTGGAACTGACTAGCGGGACTTCCTACGAGCAGTACTTC. Translation: CASSLELTSGTSYEQYF.

This clonotype was seen repeatedly, ten times or more. The chain recombines TRBV6-1 with TRBJ2-1; 11 positions match TRBD1. Germline trimming cut 6 bases from V and 3 bases from J; bases unmatched to any gene: 7. The CDR3 has 16 residues. Germline CDR1 MNHNS, CDR2 SASEGT. The CDR3 loop is CASSPRGQGDYNEQFF. The CDR3, as DNA: TGTGCCAGCAGCCCCAGGGGACAGGGGGACTACAATGAGCAGTTCTTC.

This clonotype has ten or more counts. V is TRBV7-9 and J is TRBJ2-7; weak D call: TRBD2 (5 bases). Germline V gene data show CDR1 as SEHNR and CDR2 as FQNEAQ (reference sequence). The CDR3 has 16 amino acids. The V end lost 3 bases, the J end lost 2 bases, and 17 bases lay between the germline ends. CDR3: CASSFSPKAETYEQYF. As DNA, the CDR3 is TGTGCCAGCAGCTTCAGTCCGAAAGCGGAAACCTACGAGCAGTACTTC.

This clonotype was seen many times. CDR3 protein: CSAGLLSDEQYF. For the CDR3, the DNA is TGCAGTGCTGGACTCCTAAGCGACGAGCAGTACTTC. The rearrangement uses TRBV20-1 and TRBJ2-7; a possible D gene is TRBD2 (5 bases). Per the germline V gene, CDR1 is DFQATT and CDR2 is SNEGSKA (reference sequence). The V gene lost 5 bases and the J gene lost 5 bases, with 13 bases spanning the gap. This CDR3 has 12 amino acids.

Concerning this clonotype: Being one base from a much bigger clone, this may be a read error. The chain employs TRBV11-2 and TRBJ1-5; D is ambiguous. The V gene's germline CDR1 is SGHAT and CDR2 FQNNGV. V was shortened by 2 bases and J by 3 bases, with 14 bases between the two germline ends. The CDR3 totals 16 residues. The CDR3 nucleotides read TGTGCCAGCAGCTTATTCGAGCACCAGCACAATCAGCCCCAGCATTTT. Translation: CASSLFEHQHNQPQHF.

The chain links TRBV27 to TRBJ2-2, with 9 bases identical to TRBD1. V lost 5 bases and J lost 0; bases outside the gene matches: 7. Germline values: CDR1 MNHEY, CDR2 SMNVEV (reference sequence). The CDR3 runs 17 residues. The CDR3 loop is CASSHPGQGANTGELFF. The CDR3 DNA follows: TGTGCCAGCAGTCACCCGGGACAGGGCGCGAACACCGGGGAGCTGTTTTTT.

This chain links TRBV7-2 with TRBJ1-3; TRBD1 agrees at 7 bases. There are 16 residues in the CDR3. CDR1 is SGHTA, CDR2 FQGNSA, per germline. Trimming removed 4 bases from V and 4 bases from J; junction bases left unmatched: 10. The CDR3: CASSYPSTGRGNTIYF. Here the CDR3 DNA reads TGTGCCAGCAGCTATCCCTCGACAGGGCGGGGAAACACCATATATTTT.

This clonotype showed up many times. The CDR3 nucleotides are TGTGCCAGCAGTTTGCCGACCGGGGAGCTGTTTTTT. Translating it yields CASSLPTGELFF. This rearrangement joins TRBV12-3 or TRBV12-4 to TRBJ2-2; the D is unclear. Trimming stripped 3 bases from V and 5 bases from J, with 4 bases between. The CDR3 has 12 amino acids.

This sequence joins TRBV16 and TRBJ1-4; TRBD1 agrees at 9 bases. Germline CDR1 KGHSY, CDR2 FQNENV. This CDR3 is built from 13 residues. J was trimmed by 7 bases and V by 8 bases; bases with no gene match: 5. The CDR3 DNA follows: TGTGCCAGCCGGCGGGACAGGGCTGAAAAACTGTTTTTT. Translated: CASRRDRAEKLFF. The full variable domain, completed using reference TRBV16 and TRBJ1-4, is GEEVAQTPKHLVRGEGQKAKLYCAPIKGHSYVFWYQQVLKNEFKFLISFQNENVFDETGMPKERFSAKCLPNSPCSLEIQATKLEDSAVYFCASRRDRAEKLFFGSGTQLSVL.

Note on this clonotype: This may arise from a read error, as a much more abundant clone is one base away. The V call is TRBV12-3 or TRBV12-4, the J call TRBJ2-2, with D unclear. This CDR3 spans 13 amino acids. The CDR3 region has the DNA TGTGCCATCAGTTTTGGGGTCGCCGGGGAGCTGTTTTTT. This translates into CAISFGVAGELFF.